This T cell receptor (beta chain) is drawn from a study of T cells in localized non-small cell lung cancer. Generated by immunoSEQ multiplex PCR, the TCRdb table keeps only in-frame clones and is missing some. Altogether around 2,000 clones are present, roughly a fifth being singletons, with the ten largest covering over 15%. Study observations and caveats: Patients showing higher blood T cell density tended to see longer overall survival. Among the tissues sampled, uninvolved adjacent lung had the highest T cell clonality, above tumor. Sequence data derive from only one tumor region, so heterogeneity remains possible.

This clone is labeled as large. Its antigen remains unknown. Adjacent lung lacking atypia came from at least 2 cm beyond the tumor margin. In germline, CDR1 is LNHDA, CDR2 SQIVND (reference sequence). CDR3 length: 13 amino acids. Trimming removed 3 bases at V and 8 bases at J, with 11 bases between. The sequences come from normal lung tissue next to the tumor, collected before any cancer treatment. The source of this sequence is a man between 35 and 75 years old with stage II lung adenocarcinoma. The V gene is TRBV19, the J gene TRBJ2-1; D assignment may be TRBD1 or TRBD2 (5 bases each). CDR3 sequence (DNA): TGTGCCAGTAGTATCGGGCAGGGACATGAGCAGTTCTTC. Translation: CASSIGQGHEQFF. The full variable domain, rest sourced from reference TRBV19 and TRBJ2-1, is DGGITQSPKYLFRKEGQNVTLSCEQNLNHDAMYWYRQDPGQGLRLIYYSQIVNDFQKGDIAEGYSVSREKKESFPLTVTSAQKNPTAFYLCASSIGQGHEQFFGPGTRLTVL.